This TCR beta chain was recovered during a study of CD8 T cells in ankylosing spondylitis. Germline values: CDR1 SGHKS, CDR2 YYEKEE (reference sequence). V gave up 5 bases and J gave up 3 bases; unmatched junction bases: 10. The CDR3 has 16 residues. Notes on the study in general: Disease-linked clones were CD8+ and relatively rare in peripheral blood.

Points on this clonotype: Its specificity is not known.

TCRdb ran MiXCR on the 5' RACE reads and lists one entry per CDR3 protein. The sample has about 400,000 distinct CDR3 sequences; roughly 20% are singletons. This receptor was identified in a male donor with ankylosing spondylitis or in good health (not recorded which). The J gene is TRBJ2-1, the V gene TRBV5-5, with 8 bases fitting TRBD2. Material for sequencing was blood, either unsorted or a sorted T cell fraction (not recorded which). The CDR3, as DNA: TGTGCCAGCAGTATGATAGCGGGGACCTTCTACAATGAGCAGTTCTTC. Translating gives CASSMIAGTFYNEQFF.